What follows is one TCR beta chain and its context. The antigen is unknown. The junction shows a germline mismatch at one end, possibly a read error. TCRdb reprocessed the reads with MiXCR, giving one entry per CDR3 protein. Among about 920,000 distinct CDR3 sequences listed, roughly 30% were seen once. The CDR3 loop spans 17 amino acids. Per germline, CDR1 MNHEY and CDR2 SVGAGI. The data were obtained in a study of T cell repertoires in cytomegalovirus infection. Study at large: Newly reported HLA-C-restricted and thoroughly characterized HLA-B-restricted CMV epitopes were employed. The public TCR beta signatures pointed to both CMV infection and matching HLA type.

Study-level results: HLA-C-restricted CMV-specific TCR beta clonotypes were dominant in the ex vivo response.

Specimen: cultured CD8+ T cells from PBMCs, collected from culture after CMV antigen stimulation. The chain joins TRBV6-5 to TRBJ1-1; TRBD1 agrees at 8 bases. The sequence derives from a human donor in good health (CMV status not recorded). Some clones in this sample may be carry-over from other donors' samples. The CDR3 here is CATSYFPQGVGNTEAFF. CDR3 nucleotide sequence: TGTGCCACCAGTTACTTCCCACAGGGGGTTGGGAACACTGAAGCTTTCTTT.